Sequencing of this TCR beta chain was carried out in a study of spatial heterogeneity in lung cancer. MiXCR, applied by TCRdb to the 5' RACE reads, yields one record per CDR3 protein. The sample holds 60,000 to 90,000 distinct CDR3 sequences, under 8.5% seen once. V lost 4 bases and J lost 2, with 10 bases in between. The CDR3 covers 15 residues. Germline V gene sequence: CDR1 SGHRS, CDR2 YFSETQ. Documented time point: sample taken at primary tumor resection. The authors sequenced whole RNA from tumor, nontumor lung or frozen PBMC without sorting. The chain carries TRBV5-1 and TRBJ2-6, with D perhaps TRBD1 or TRBD2 (5 bases each). This material consisted of PBMCs, taken at surgery. This sequence was found in a male donor with early-stage non-small cell lung cancer. CDR3 sequence: CASSHGTAGANVLTF. Written as DNA, the CDR3 is TGCGCCAGCAGCCATGGGACGGCTGGGGCCAACGTCCTGACTTTC.